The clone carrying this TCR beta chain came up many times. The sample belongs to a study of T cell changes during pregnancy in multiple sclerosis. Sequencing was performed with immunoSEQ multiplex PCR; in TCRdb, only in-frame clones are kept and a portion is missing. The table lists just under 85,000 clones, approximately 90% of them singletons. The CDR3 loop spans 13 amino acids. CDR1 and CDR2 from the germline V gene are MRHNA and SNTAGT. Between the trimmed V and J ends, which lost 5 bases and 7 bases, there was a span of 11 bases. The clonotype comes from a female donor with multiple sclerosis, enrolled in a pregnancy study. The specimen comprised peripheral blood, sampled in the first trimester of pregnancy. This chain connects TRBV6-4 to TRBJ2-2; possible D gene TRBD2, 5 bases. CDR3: CASSTDGIGELFF. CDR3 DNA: TGTGCCAGCAGTACGGACGGGATCGGGGAGCTGTTTTTT.